Described below is a single T cell receptor (beta chain) sequence and its context. The sample is drawn from a study of cytomegalovirus exposure and HLA in healthy donors. PCR involved 60 Vbeta and 13 Jbeta primers. TCRdb's table, derived via immunoSEQ multiplex PCR, lists solely in-frame clones and lacks some. The table has roughly 150,000 clones, 82% seen once. The germline V gene encodes CDR1 SEHNR and CDR2 FQNEAQ (reference sequence). The CDR3 sequence is 14 residues long. Between the trimmed V and J ends, which lost 5 bases and 0 bases, there was a span of 8 bases. Sequencing was carried out using PBMCs. The receptor was isolated from a girl aged 10 to 17 in good health and CMV-seropositive. The chain has TRBV7-9 and TRBJ1-5; D is possibly TRBD1 (5 bases). The CDR3, as DNA: TGTGCCAGCAGCGGGGCTTATAGCAATCAGCCCCAGCATTTT. Amino acids: CASSGAYSNQPQHF.